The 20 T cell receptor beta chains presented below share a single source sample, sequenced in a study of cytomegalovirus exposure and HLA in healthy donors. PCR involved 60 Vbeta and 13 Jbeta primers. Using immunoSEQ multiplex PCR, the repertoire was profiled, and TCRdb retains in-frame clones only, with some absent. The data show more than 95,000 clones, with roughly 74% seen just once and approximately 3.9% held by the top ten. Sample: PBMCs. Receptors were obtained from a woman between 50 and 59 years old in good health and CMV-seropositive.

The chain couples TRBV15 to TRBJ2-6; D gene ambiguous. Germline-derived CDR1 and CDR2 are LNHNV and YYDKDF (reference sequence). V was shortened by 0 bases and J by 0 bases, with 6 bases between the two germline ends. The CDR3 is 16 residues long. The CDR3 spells CATSRDWSSGANVLTF. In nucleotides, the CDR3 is TGTGCCACCAGCAGAGATTGGAGCTCTGGGGCCAACGTCCTGACTTTC. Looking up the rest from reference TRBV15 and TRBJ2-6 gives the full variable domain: DAMVIQNPRYQVTQFGKPVTLSCSQTLNHNVMYWYQQKSSQAPKLLFHYYDKDFNNEADTPDNFQSRRPNTSFCFLDIRSPGLGDTAMYLCATSRDWSSGANVLTFGAGSRLTVL.

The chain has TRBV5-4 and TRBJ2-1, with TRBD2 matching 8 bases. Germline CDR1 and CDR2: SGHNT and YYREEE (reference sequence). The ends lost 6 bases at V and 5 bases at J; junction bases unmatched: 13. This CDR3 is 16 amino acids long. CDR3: CASNGNGGGNHNEQFF. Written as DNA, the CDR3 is TGTGCCAGCAACGGGAACGGGGGGGGGAATCACAATGAGCAGTTCTTC.

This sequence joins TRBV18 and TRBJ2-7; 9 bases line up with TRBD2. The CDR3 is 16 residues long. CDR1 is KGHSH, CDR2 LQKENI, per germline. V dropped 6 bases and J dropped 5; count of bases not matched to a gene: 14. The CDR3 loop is CASSPTLAGIGHEQYF. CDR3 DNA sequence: TGTGCCAGCTCGCCGACTCTAGCGGGAATAGGACACGAGCAGTACTTC.

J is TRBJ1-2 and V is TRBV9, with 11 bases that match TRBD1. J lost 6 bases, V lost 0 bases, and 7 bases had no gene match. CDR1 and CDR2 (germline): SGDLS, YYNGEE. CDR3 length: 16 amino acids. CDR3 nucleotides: TGTGCCAGCAGCGTAGCTACAGGGGACAGGGGGGATGGCTACACCTTC. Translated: CASSVATGDRGDGYTF.

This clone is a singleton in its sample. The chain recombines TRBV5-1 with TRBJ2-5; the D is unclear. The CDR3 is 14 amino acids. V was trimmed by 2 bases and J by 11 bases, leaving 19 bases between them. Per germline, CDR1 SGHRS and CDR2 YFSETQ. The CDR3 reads CASSFSSSGNAQYF. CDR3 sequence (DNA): TGCGCCAGCAGCTTCTCTTCCTCGGGTAACGCTCAGTACTTC.

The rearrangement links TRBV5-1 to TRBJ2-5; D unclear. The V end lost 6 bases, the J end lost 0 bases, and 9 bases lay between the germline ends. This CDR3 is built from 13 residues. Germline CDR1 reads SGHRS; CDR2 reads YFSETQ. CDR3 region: CASTQNYQETQYF. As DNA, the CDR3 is TGCGCCAGCACTCAAAACTACCAAGAGACCCAGTACTTC.

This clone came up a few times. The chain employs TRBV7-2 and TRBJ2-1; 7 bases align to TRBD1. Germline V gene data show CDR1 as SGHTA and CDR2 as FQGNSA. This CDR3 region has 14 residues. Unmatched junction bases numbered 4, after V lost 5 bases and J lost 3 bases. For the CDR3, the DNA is TGTGCCAGCAGCCACTGGACAGGCTACAATGAGCAGTTCTTC. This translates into CASSHWTGYNEQFF.

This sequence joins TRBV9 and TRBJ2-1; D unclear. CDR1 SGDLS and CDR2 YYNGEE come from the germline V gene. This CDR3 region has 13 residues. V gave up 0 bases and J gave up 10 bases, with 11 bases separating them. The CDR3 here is CASSVATRKEQFF. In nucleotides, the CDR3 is TGTGCCAGCAGCGTAGCTACGAGGAAAGAGCAGTTCTTC.

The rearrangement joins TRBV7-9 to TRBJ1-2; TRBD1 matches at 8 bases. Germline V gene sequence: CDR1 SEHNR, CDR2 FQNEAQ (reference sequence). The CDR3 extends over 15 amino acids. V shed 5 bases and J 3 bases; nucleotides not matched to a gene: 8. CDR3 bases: TGTGCCAGCAGCCATGGGGACAGGCGGCACTATGGCTACACCTTC. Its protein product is CASSHGDRRHYGYTF.

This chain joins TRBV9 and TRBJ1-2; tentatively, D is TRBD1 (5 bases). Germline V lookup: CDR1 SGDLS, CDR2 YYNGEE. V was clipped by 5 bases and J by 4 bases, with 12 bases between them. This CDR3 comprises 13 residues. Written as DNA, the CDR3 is TGTGCCAGCAGGGGGCTGTATACCTATGGCTACACCTTC. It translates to CASRGLYTYGYTF.

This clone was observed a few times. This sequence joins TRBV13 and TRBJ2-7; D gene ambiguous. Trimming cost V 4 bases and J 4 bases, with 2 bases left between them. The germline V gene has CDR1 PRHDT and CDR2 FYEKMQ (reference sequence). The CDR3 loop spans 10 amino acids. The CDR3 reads CASSSYEQYF. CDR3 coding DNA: TGTGCCAGCAGCTCTTACGAGCAGTACTTC. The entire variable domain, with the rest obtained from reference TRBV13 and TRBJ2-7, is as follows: AAGVIQSPRHLIKEKRETATLKCYPIPRHDTVYWYQQGPGQDPQFLISFYEKMQSDKGSIPDRFSAQQFSDYHSELNMSSLELGDSALYFCASSSYEQYFGPGTRLTVT.

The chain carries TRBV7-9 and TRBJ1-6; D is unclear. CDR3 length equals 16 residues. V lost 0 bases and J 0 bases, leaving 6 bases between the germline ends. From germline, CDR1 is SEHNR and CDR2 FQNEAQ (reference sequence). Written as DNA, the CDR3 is TGTGCCAGCAGCTTAGCACGGTACTCCTATAATTCACCCCTCCACTTT. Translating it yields CASSLARYSYNSPLHF.

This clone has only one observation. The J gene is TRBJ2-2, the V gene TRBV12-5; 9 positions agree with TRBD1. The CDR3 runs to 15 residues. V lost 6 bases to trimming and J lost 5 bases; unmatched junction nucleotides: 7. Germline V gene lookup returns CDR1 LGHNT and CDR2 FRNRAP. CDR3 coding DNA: TGTGCTAGTGGGGTCGGGACAGGGCGAACCGGGGAGCTGTTTTTT. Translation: CASGVGTGRTGELFF.

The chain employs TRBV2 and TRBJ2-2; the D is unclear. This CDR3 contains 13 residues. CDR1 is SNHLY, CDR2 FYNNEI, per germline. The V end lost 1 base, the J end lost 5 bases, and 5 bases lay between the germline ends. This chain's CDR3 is CASSEEITGELFF. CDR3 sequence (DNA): TGTGCCAGCAGTGAAGAAATAACCGGGGAGCTGTTTTTT.

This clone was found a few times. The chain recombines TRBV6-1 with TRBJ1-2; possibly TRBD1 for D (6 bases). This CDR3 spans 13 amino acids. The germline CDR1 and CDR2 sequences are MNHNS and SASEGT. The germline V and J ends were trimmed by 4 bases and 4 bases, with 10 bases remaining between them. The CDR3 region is CASSGTVAYGYTF. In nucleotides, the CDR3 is TGTGCCAGCAGTGGGACAGTAGCCTATGGCTACACCTTC.

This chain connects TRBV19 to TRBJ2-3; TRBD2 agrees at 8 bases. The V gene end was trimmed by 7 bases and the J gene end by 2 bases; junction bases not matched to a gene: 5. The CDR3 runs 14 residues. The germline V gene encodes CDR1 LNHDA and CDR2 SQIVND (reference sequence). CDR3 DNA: TGTGCCAGTATCCGGGGGGGGGTCACAGATACGCAGTATTTT. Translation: CASIRGGVTDTQYF.

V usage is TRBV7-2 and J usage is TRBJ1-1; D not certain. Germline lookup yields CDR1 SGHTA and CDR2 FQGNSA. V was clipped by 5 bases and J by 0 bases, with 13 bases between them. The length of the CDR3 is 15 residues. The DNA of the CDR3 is TGTGCCAGCAGCCAACCTACGAGGGTGAACACTGAAGCTTTCTTT. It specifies CASSQPTRVNTEAFF.

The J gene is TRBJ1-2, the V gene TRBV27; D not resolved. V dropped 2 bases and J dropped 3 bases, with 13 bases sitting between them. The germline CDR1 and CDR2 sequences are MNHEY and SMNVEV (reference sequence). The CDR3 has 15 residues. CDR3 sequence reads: CASSLDPPGDYGYTF. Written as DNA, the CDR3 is TGTGCCAGCAGTTTAGATCCCCCCGGGGACTATGGCTACACCTTC.

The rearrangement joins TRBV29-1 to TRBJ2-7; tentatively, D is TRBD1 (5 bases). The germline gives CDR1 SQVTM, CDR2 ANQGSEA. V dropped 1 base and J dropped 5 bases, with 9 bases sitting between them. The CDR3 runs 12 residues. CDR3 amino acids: CSVEVRADEQYF. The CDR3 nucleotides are TGCAGCGTTGAAGTCAGGGCGGACGAGCAGTACTTC.

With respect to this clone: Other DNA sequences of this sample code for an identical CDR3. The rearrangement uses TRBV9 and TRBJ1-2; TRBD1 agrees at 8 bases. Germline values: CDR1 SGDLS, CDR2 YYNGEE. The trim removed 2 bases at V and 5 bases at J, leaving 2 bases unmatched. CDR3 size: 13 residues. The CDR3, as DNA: TGTGCCAGCAGCGTCGGACAGGGTTATGGCTACACCTTC. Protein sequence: CASSVGQGYGYTF.